A selection of T cell receptor beta chains follows, all from one sample in a study of T cell responses to AZD1222 COVID-19 vaccine. Using immunoSEQ multiplex PCR, the repertoire was profiled, and TCRdb retains in-frame clones only, with some absent. Of about 80,000 clones listed, approximately 90% are singletons. The sample in question was peripheral blood, obtained 28 days after the second AZD1222 dose. These receptors came from an adult who received the AZD1222 COVID-19 vaccine. The CDR3 runs from the conserved cysteine through the conserved F or W. A D gene is named only where the DNA matches it firmly. The listing skips clone size in some rows; elsewhere it reads once, few, many or a size class.

CDR3 DNA: TGTGCCAGCAGTGCCGGGACGGACATAAGTGAGCAGTACTTC; CDR3 protein: CASSAGTDISEQYF; D gene: NA; J gene: TRBJ2-7; clone size: once; V gene: TRBV2
CDR3 DNA: TGTGCCAGCAGCAGACTAGTATCCGGGGAGCTGTTTTTT; CDR3 protein: CASSRLVSGELFF; D gene: NA; J gene: TRBJ2-2; clone size: once; V gene: TRBV3-1/TRBV3-2
CDR3 DNA: TGTGCCAGCAGCTTGGGGACAGCGAACACCGGGGAGCTGTTTTTT; CDR3 protein: CASSLGTANTGELFF; D gene: NA; J gene: TRBJ2-2; clone size: NA; V gene: TRBV5-4
CDR3 DNA: TGTGCCAGCTCACCGTTGGGCAATGTGCGGACCGGGGAGCTGTTTTTT; CDR3 protein: CASSPLGNVRTGELFF; D gene: NA; J gene: TRBJ2-2; clone size: once; V gene: TRBV18
CDR3 DNA: TGCGCCAGCAGCTTGGTTGGGGATGCGATCGGGGAGCTGTTTTTT; CDR3 protein: CASSLVGDAIGELFF; D gene: NA; J gene: TRBJ2-2; clone size: NA; V gene: TRBV5-1
CDR3 DNA: TGTGCCAGCAGTTTAACTCAGGGGAGAACTGAAGCTTTCTTT; CDR3 protein: CASSLTQGRTEAFF; D gene: NA; J gene: TRBJ1-1; clone size: NA; V gene: TRBV28
CDR3 DNA: TGTGCCAGCAGCCCTACGGGAGGGCGGATCAATGAGCAGTTCTTC; CDR3 protein: CASSPTGGRINEQFF; D gene: TRBD2; J gene: TRBJ2-1; clone size: NA; V gene: TRBV4-2
CDR3 DNA: TGTGCCAGCACCAGGGCTCAGGCAGATACGCAGTATTTT; CDR3 protein: CASTRAQADTQYF; D gene: NA; J gene: TRBJ2-3; clone size: NA; V gene: TRBV9
CDR3 DNA: TGTGCCAGCAGCTTGGGGCGGTCGCTGAGCAATGAGCAGTTCTTC; CDR3 protein: CASSLGRSLSNEQFF; D gene: NA; J gene: TRBJ2-1; clone size: NA; V gene: TRBV7-9
CDR3 DNA: TGTGCCAGCAGTCCGGGGACAGGGAGCCAAAAACTGTTTTTT; CDR3 protein: CASSPGTGSQKLFF; D gene: TRBD1; J gene: TRBJ1-4; clone size: NA; V gene: TRBV28
CDR3 DNA: TGCGCCAGCGGCGGGACCGCCAACACCGGGGAGCTGTTTTTT; CDR3 protein: CASGGTANTGELFF; D gene: NA; J gene: TRBJ2-2; clone size: NA; V gene: TRBV5-1
CDR3 DNA: TGTGCCAGCAGCCTGGGGGACTACGGAACCTACGAGCAGTACTTC; CDR3 protein: CASSLGDYGTYEQYF; D gene: TRBD2; J gene: TRBJ2-7; clone size: NA; V gene: TRBV28
CDR3 DNA: TGTGCCAGCAGCCAAGATACACAGGTCGAATTAACCAAAAACATTCAGTACTTC; CDR3 protein: CASSQDTQVELTKNIQYF; D gene: NA; J gene: TRBJ2-4; clone size: NA; V gene: TRBV4-2
CDR3 DNA: TGTGCCAGCAGCTCCTCGACTAGCGGGAGCTTGGATACGCAGTATTTT; CDR3 protein: CASSSSTSGSLDTQYF; D gene: TRBD2; J gene: TRBJ2-3; clone size: NA; V gene: TRBV7-2
CDR3 DNA: TGTGCCAGCGCTTCCTACCAACACAACCAAGAGACCCAGTACTTC; CDR3 protein: CASASYQHNQETQYF; D gene: NA; J gene: TRBJ2-5; clone size: once; V gene: TRBV28
CDR3 DNA: TGTGCCAGCAGCTTGTTCGGCGGGAGGGGAGAGCAGTACTTC; CDR3 protein: CASSLFGGRGEQYF; D gene: TRBD2; J gene: TRBJ2-7; clone size: NA; V gene: TRBV5-4
CDR3 DNA: TGTGCCTGGAGGGTCAATGCGGGAACCAGCGAGCAGTACTTC; CDR3 protein: CAWRVNAGTSEQYF; D gene: NA; J gene: TRBJ2-7; clone size: NA; V gene: TRBV30
CDR3 DNA: TGTGCCAGCAGAATCGGCCCTAACTATGGCTACACCTTC; CDR3 protein: CASRIGPNYGYTF; D gene: NA; J gene: TRBJ1-2; clone size: NA; V gene: TRBV28
CDR3 DNA: TGTGCCTGGAGCCCCAGGGGCAGGGGCAATCAGCCCCAGCATTTT; CDR3 protein: CAWSPRGRGNQPQHF; D gene: NA; J gene: TRBJ1-5; clone size: NA; V gene: TRBV30
CDR3 DNA: TGTGCCACCAGTGGAGACAATGAGCAGTTCTTC; CDR3 protein: CATSGDNEQFF; D gene: NA; J gene: TRBJ2-1; clone size: NA; V gene: TRBV24-1
CDR3 DNA: TGTGCCAGCAGTTTAGTCAGGGGGCTAGAGACCCAGTACTTC; CDR3 protein: CASSLVRGLETQYF; D gene: TRBD1; J gene: TRBJ2-5; clone size: NA; V gene: TRBV28
CDR3 DNA: TGCGCCAGCAGCCAAGATCGGGCAGGCCGGTCGAGTGAAAAACTGTTTTTT; CDR3 protein: CASSQDRAGRSSEKLFF; D gene: NA; J gene: TRBJ1-4; clone size: NA; V gene: TRBV4-1
CDR3 DNA: TGTGCCAGCAGCGTAGAATTGCTAGCGGGAGGTAATGAGCAGTTCTTC; CDR3 protein: CASSVELLAGGNEQFF; D gene: TRBD2; J gene: TRBJ2-1; clone size: NA; V gene: TRBV9
CDR3 DNA: TGCGCCAGCAGCTTGGCGAGCGGGAGGGTTGGCAATGAGCAGTTCTTC; CDR3 protein: CASSLASGRVGNEQFF; D gene: TRBD2; J gene: TRBJ2-1; clone size: NA; V gene: TRBV5-1
CDR3 DNA: TGCGCCAGCAGATGGGGAGTAGCGGGAGCCTACGAGCAGTACTTC; CDR3 protein: CASRWGVAGAYEQYF; D gene: TRBD2; J gene: TRBJ2-7; clone size: NA; V gene: TRBV4-3
CDR3 DNA: TGTGCCAGTAGTATCGGGACAGGGAGTGAAAAACTGTTTTTT; CDR3 protein: CASSIGTGSEKLFF; D gene: TRBD1; J gene: TRBJ1-4; clone size: NA; V gene: TRBV19
CDR3 DNA: TGTGCCATCACGATGGGGACTAGCGGCGGGGAGCTGTTTTTT; CDR3 protein: CAITMGTSGGELFF; D gene: TRBD2; J gene: TRBJ2-2; clone size: NA; V gene: TRBV10-3
CDR3 DNA: TGTGCCAGCAGTGAAGGGACCGTTTATGGTTCACCCCTCCACTTT; CDR3 protein: CASSEGTVYGSPLHF; D gene: NA; J gene: TRBJ1-6; clone size: NA; V gene: TRBV6-1
CDR3 DNA: TGTGCCAGCAGTAAGGACGGTGGGCAGGCCGCCTACGAGCAGTACTTC; CDR3 protein: CASSKDGGQAAYEQYF; D gene: NA; J gene: TRBJ2-7; clone size: NA; V gene: TRBV5-4
CDR3 DNA: TGTGCCAGCCTAGGGGGGCAGACTAGCGGGACCTCGAACACCGGGGAGCTGTTTTTT; CDR3 protein: CASLGGQTSGTSNTGELFF; D gene: TRBD2; J gene: TRBJ2-2; clone size: NA; V gene: TRBV27
CDR3 DNA: TGTGCCTGGAGTGGTGGGCGGGCGGTGCAGTTCTTC; CDR3 protein: CAWSGGRAVQFF; D gene: NA; J gene: TRBJ2-1; clone size: NA; V gene: TRBV30
CDR3 DNA: TGTGCCAGCAGTATGAGGAGAATTGGAAACACCATATATTTT; CDR3 protein: CASSMRRIGNTIYF; D gene: NA; J gene: TRBJ1-3; clone size: NA; V gene: TRBV6-5
CDR3 DNA: TGCAGCGTTGAAGAAGGGACTAGCGGGACCTACAATGAGCAGTTCTTC; CDR3 protein: CSVEEGTSGTYNEQFF; D gene: TRBD2; J gene: TRBJ2-1; clone size: NA; V gene: TRBV29-1
CDR3 DNA: TGTGCCAGCAGCTTTGGGCTGATGAGCTCCTACGAGCAGTACTTC; CDR3 protein: CASSFGLMSSYEQYF; D gene: NA; J gene: TRBJ2-7; clone size: NA; V gene: TRBV5-4
CDR3 DNA: TGTGCCAGCTCACCTTCGGGCAATCAGCCCCAGCATTTT; CDR3 protein: CASSPSGNQPQHF; D gene: NA; J gene: TRBJ1-5; clone size: NA; V gene: TRBV18